Listed below are T cell receptor beta chains from one sample, sequenced in a study of T cells in Graves' hyperthyroidism and ophthalmopathy. TCRdb processed the multiplex PCR reads anew with MiXCR; each CDR3 protein has one entry. Of about 360,000 distinct CDR3 sequences in the sample, around 14% were seen once. The sample taken for sequencing was blood. The receptors were gathered from a woman in her late teens or twenties with Graves' hyperthyroidism. CDR3s include the opening cysteine and the closing phenylalanine or tryptophan. The D gene is left open where the match is weak. Expanded clones are given a class, and other clones once, few, many or no size at all.

CASGTSGYNTDTQYF,TGCGCCAGCGGAACTAGCGGGTACAACACAGATACGCAGTATTTT,TRBV5-1,TRBJ2-3,many,TRBD2
CASSWGTGTYEQYF,TGTGCCAGCAGTTGGGGGACAGGGACCTACGAGCAGTACTTC,TRBV27,TRBJ2-7,NA,TRBD1
CASSLAVDTEAFF,TGTGCCAGCAGCTTAGCCGTGGATACTGAAGCTTTCTTT,TRBV13,TRBJ1-1,once,NA
CASSPLEGSYNEQFF,TGTGCCAGCAGCCCGCTGGAGGGCTCCTACAATGAGCAGTTCTTC,TRBV7-8,TRBJ2-1,many,NA
CASSGIGQGPYNEQFF,TGTGCCAGCAGTGGCATTGGTCAGGGGCCCTACAATGAGCAGTTCTTC,TRBV12-3/TRBV12-4,TRBJ2-1,few,NA
CASSLVRGSYEAFF,TGTGCCAGCAGTTTAGTCAGAGGCAGCTATGAAGCTTTCTTT,TRBV12-3/TRBV12-4,TRBJ1-1,many,NA
CASSFGTVNIQYF,TGTGCCAGCAGTTTCGGGACAGTAAACATTCAGTACTTC,TRBV27,TRBJ2-4,NA,TRBD1
CASSKPPIPPNEQFF,TGTGCCAGTAGTAAGCCACCTATACCCCCGAATGAGCAGTTCTTC,TRBV19,TRBJ2-1,few,NA
CSGRRNTGELFF,TGCAGCGGGCGGCGGAACACCGGGGAGCTGTTTTTT,TRBV29-1,TRBJ2-2,many,NA
CASRQDGLRTSGNTIYF,TGTGCCAGTAGGCAGGATGGGCTCCGGACCTCTGGAAACACCATATATTTT,TRBV19,TRBJ1-3,NA,NA
CASSLRMAKNIQYF,TGTGCCAGCAGCTTAAGAATGGCCAAAAACATTCAGTACTTC,TRBV12-3/TRBV12-4,TRBJ2-4,many,NA
CATSGVSYEQYF,TGTGCCACCAGCGGGGTATCCTACGAGCAGTACTTC,TRBV10-3,TRBJ2-7,few,TRBD2
CASSLVTGPATGELFF,TGTGCCAGCAGCTTAGTAACAGGGCCTGCCACCGGGGAGCTGTTTTTT,TRBV13,TRBJ2-2,NA,NA
CSARDNRLASSYEQYF,TGCAGTGCTAGAGATAATAGACTAGCGTCCTCCTACGAGCAGTACTTC,TRBV20-1,TRBJ2-7,many,TRBD2
CAIRGQGLASEAFF,TGTGCCATCAGGGGGCAGGGTTTGGCCTCTGAAGCTTTCTTT,TRBV10-3,TRBJ1-1,NA,NA
CAWSVSGETQYF,TGTGCCTGGAGTGTTTCGGGGGAGACCCAGTACTTC,TRBV30,TRBJ2-5,many,NA
CASSLAGTSPNEQFF,TGCGCCAGCAGCTTGGCTGGGACTAGTCCCAATGAGCAGTTCTTC,TRBV5-1,TRBJ2-1,NA,TRBD2
CASSLGDTQETQYF,TGTGCCAGCAGCTTAGGCGACACCCAAGAGACCCAGTACTTC,TRBV11-3,TRBJ2-5,many,NA
CSARNNRGLAGGDTQYF,TGCAGTGCTAGAAATAACAGGGGACTAGCGGGGGGGGATACGCAGTATTTT,TRBV20-1,TRBJ2-3,many,TRBD2
CASSMIFYRPTAYGYTF,TGTGCCAGTAGTATGATTTTTTACCGGCCCACGGCCTATGGCTACACCTTC,TRBV19,TRBJ1-2,few,NA
CASSMGQGAWNEQFF,TGTGCCAGCAGCATGGGACAGGGGGCTTGGAATGAGCAGTTCTTC,TRBV11-2,TRBJ2-1,many,TRBD1
CASSLGPEGTEAFF,TGTGCCAGCAGCTTGGGCCCCGAGGGGACTGAAGCTTTCTTT,TRBV9,TRBJ1-1,many,NA
CASSLTTSNTGELFF,TGTGCCAGCAGTTTAACCACATCGAACACCGGGGAGCTGTTTTTT,TRBV28,TRBJ2-2,many,NA
CASSLTAEAFF,TGTGCCAGCAGCTTAACCGCTGAAGCTTTCTTT,TRBV11-2,TRBJ1-1,many,NA
CDSSPAGSRQPQHF,TGTGACAGCAGCCCAGCAGGGTCTCGGCAGCCCCAGCATTTT,TRBV28,TRBJ1-5,NA,NA
CASSVSGASTDTQYF,TGCGCCAGCAGCGTTAGCGGAGCAAGCACAGATACGCAGTATTTT,TRBV4-3,TRBJ2-3,NA,NA
CASSVAVGVPPVGYTF,TGTGCCAGCAGCGTAGCTGTGGGGGTACCTCCCGTGGGCTACACCTTC,TRBV9,TRBJ1-2,NA,NA
CASSLWQANSYEQYF,TGTGCCAGCAGTTTATGGCAGGCCAACTCCTACGAGCAGTACTTC,TRBV28,TRBJ2-7,many,NA
CASSSGGGMNTEAFF,TGTGCCAGTTCCTCGGGGGGGGGTATGAACACTGAAGCTTTCTTT,TRBV3-1,TRBJ1-1,many,NA
CASSSREGGNTEAFF,TGTGCCAGCAGCTCTCGGGAGGGGGGGAACACTGAAGCTTTCTTT,TRBV7-9,TRBJ1-1,many,NA
CASSARGGYQETQYF,TGTGCCAGCAGCGCCCGCGGGGGGTACCAAGAGACCCAGTACTTC,TRBV11-2,TRBJ2-5,many,TRBD2
CASRPGLPNTGELFF,TGTGCCAGCAGACCGGGACTACCGAACACCGGGGAGCTGTTTTTT,TRBV7-9,TRBJ2-2,many,TRBD2
CSAHGRTANYGYTF,TGCAGTGCTCACGGCCGCACAGCTAACTATGGCTACACCTTC,TRBV20-1,TRBJ1-2,many,NA
CASRGPGQGPNSPLHF,TGTGCCAGCAGGGGACCGGGACAGGGCCCTAATTCACCCCTCCACTTT,TRBV27,TRBJ1-6,NA,TRBD1
CASSSPGAGTQYF,TGTGCCAGCAGCTCCCCAGGGGCAGGTACGCAGTATTTT,TRBV7-2,TRBJ2-3,few,NA
CASSYAGDYGYTF,TGTGCCAGCAGTTACGCAGGGGACTATGGCTACACCTTC,TRBV6-2/TRBV6-3,TRBJ1-2,many,NA
CASSARLAGGQETQYF,TGTGCCAGCAGCGCTAGACTAGCGGGGGGCCAAGAGACCCAGTACTTC,TRBV6-1,TRBJ2-5,many,TRBD2
CASMQGGLYEQYF,TGTGCCAGCATGCAGGGTGGGCTTTACGAGCAGTACTTC,TRBV2,TRBJ2-7,many,NA
CASSYAAGTSDLYEQYF,TGTGCCAGCAGTTACGCAGCCGGGACTAGCGATCTCTACGAGCAGTACTTC,TRBV6-6,TRBJ2-7,many,TRBD2
CAWTPEGDTQYF,TGTGCCTGGACCCCAGAAGGAGATACGCAGTATTTT,TRBV30,TRBJ2-3,many,NA